This T cell receptor beta chain comes out of a study of cytomegalovirus exposure and HLA in healthy donors. The PCR used 60 Vbeta and 13 Jbeta primers. Here immunoSEQ multiplex PCR was the method, and the copy in TCRdb shows in-frame clones only, minus some. The table has over 100,000 clones, about three fifths seen once. The CDR3 sequence is 14 residues long. Germline loops: CDR1 MDHEN, CDR2 SYDVKM. The ends were cut back, 3 bases at V and 3 bases at J, with 9 bases in the middle. This TCR was recovered from a man aged 40-49 years in good health and CMV-seropositive. The chain joins TRBV28 to TRBJ2-1; tentatively, D is TRBD1 (6 bases). Sequencing was done on a sample of PBMCs. For the CDR3, the DNA is TGTGCCAGCAGTTTGGCAGGGGACTACAATGAGCAGTTCTTC. Its translation: CASSLAGDYNEQFF.